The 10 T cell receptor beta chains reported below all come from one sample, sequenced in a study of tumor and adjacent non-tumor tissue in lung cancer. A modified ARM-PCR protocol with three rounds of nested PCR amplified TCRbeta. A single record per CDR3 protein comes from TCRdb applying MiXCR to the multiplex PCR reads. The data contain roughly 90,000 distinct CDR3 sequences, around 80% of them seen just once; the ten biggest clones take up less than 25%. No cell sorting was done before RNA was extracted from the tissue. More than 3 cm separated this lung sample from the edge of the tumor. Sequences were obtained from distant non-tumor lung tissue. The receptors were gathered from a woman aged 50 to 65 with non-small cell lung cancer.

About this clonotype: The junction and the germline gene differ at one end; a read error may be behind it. CDR3 nucleotides: TGTGTCAGCAGCCCCTCCGTGGGGCTAAGCGTCTACGAGCAGTACTTC. It codes for CVSSPSVGLSVYEQYF. This chain joins TRBV5-6 and TRBJ2-7; maybe TRBD1 (5 bases). The CDR3 extends over 16 amino acids. Germline lookup yields CDR1 SGHDT and CDR2 YYEEEE.

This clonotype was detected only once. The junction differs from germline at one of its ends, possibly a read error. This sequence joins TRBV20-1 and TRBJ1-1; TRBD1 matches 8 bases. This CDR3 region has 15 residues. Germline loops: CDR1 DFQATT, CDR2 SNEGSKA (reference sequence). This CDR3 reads CSALDRGSVNTEALF. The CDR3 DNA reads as TGCAGTGCACTAGACAGGGGTTCTGTGAACACTGAAGCTCTCTTT.

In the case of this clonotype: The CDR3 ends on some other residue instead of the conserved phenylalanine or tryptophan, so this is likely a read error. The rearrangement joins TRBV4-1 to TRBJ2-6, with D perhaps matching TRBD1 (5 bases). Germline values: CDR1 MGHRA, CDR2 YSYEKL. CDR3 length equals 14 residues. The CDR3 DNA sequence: TGCGCCAGCAGCTTAGACTCTGGGGCCAACGTTCTGACTCTC. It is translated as CASSLDSGANVLTL.

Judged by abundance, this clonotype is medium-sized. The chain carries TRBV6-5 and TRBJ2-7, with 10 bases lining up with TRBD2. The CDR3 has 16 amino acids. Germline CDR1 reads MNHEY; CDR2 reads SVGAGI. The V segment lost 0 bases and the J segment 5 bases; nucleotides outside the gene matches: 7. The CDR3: CASSYSRLAGVHEQYF. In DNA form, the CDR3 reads TGTGCCAGCAGTTACTCGAGGCTAGCGGGAGTCCACGAGCAGTACTTC.

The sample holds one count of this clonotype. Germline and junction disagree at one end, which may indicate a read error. The CDR3 spells CASSYRSGLGNNEQFF. The CDR3 DNA reads TGTGCCAGCAGCTATAGGTCGGGACTAGGGAACAATGAGCAATTCTTC. The J gene is TRBJ2-1, the V gene TRBV11-2; 8 nucleotides align to TRBD2. The length of the CDR3 is 16 residues. Germline V lookup: CDR1 SGHAT, CDR2 FQNNGV.

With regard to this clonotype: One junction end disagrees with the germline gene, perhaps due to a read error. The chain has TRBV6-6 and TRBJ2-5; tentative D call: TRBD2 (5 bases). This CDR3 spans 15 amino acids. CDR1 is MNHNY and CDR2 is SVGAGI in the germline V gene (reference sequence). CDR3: CARSPPDPARETQYF. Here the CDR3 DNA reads TGTGCCAGAAGTCCCCCGGACCCAGCTAGGGAGACCCAATACTTC.

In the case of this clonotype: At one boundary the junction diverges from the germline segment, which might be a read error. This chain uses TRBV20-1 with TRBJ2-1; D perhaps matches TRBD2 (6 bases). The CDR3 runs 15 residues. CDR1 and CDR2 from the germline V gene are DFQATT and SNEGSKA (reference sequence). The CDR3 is CSARDSLEGRNEQFF. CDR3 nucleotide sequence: TGCAGTGCTAGAGATTCCCTGGAGGGCCGCAATGAACAGTTCTTC.

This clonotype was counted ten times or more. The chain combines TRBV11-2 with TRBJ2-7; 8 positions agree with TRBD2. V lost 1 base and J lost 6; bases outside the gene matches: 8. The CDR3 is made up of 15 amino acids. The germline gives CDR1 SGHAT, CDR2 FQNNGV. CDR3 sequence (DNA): TGTGCCAGCAGCTTAGTGGCGGGAGGCCAGTGCGAGCAGTACTTC. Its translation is CASSLVAGGQCEQYF.

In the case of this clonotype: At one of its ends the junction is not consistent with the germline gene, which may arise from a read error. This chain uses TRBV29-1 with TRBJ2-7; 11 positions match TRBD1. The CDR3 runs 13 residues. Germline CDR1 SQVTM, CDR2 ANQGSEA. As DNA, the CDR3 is TGCAGCGTCCGGGACAGGGGGAACTGCGAGGAGTACTTC. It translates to CSVRDRGNCEEYF.

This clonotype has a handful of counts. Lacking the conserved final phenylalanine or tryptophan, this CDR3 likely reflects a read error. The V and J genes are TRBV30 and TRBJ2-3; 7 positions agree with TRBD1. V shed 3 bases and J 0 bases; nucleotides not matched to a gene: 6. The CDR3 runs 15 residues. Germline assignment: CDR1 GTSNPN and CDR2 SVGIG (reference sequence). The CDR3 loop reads CAWRPRQGSTDTQYS. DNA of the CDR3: TGTGCCTGGAGACCCAGACAGGGAAGCACAGATACGCAGTATTCT.